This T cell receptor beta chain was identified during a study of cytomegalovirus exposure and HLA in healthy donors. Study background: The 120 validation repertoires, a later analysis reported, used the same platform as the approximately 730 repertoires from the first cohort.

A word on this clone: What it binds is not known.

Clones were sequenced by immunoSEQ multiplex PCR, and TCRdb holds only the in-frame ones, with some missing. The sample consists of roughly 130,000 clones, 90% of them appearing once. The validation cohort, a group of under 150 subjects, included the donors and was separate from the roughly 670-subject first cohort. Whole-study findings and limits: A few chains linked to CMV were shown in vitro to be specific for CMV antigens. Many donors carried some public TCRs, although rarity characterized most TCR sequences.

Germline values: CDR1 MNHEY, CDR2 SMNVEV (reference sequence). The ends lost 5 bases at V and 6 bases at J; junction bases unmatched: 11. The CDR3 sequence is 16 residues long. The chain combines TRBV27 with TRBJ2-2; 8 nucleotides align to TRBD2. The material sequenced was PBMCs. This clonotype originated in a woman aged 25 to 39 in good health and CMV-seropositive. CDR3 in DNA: TGTGCCAGCAGTCCGCGGACTAGCCGTTGGGCCGGGGAGCTGTTTTTT. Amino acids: CASSPRTSRWAGELFF.